These 10 T cell receptor beta chains originate from one sample sequenced in a study of T cells after yellow fever vaccination. Each CDR3 protein is one row after TCRdb ran MiXCR on the 5' RACE reads. The sample includes about 69,000 distinct CDR3 sequences, 5.9% seen only once; the top ten take around 2.1%. Material: CD4+ T cells sorted from PBMCs, obtained roughly 15 days after the first yellow fever vaccination. These receptors originate from a man between 18 and 29 years old who received the YFV17D yellow fever vaccine.

This clonotype was seen many times. The genes are TRBV18 and TRBJ2-1; 8 bases line up with TRBD1. The germline V gene encodes CDR1 KGHSH and CDR2 LQKENI. The CDR3 contains 15 residues. Trimming at V came to 5 bases and at J to 7 bases, leaving 10 bases not matched to a gene. DNA for the CDR3: TGTGCCAGCTCATCCCAGGGGGCGAACGTAAATGAGCAGTTCTTC. It codes for CASSSQGANVNEQFF.

This clonotype came up many times. The rearrangement uses TRBV15 and TRBJ2-7, with D perhaps matching TRBD1 (5 bases). CDR3 size: 16 residues. Per the germline V gene, CDR1 is LNHNV and CDR2 is YYDKDF (reference sequence). The V end lost 1 base, the J end lost 6 bases, and 19 bases lay between the germline ends. Here the CDR3 reads CATSRVMAGRTGEQYF. For the CDR3, the DNA is TGTGCCACCAGCAGAGTAATGGCAGGGCGAACTGGCGAGCAGTACTTC.

Turning to this clonotype: A clone one base away is much larger, so this may be a read error. This chain connects TRBV7-2 to TRBJ2-5; D is uncertain. The CDR3 consists of 14 residues. Germline CDR1 reads SGHTA; CDR2 reads FQGNSA. The CDR3 spells CASSFQASQDTQYF. CDR3 DNA sequence: TGTGCCAGCAGCTTCCAGGCTTCACAAGACACCCAGTACTTC. Filled out from reference TRBV7-2 and TRBJ2-5, the complete variable domain reads GAGVSQSPSNKVTEKGKDVELRCDPISGHTALYWYRQSLGQGLEFLIYFQGNSAPDKSGLPSDRFSAERTGGSVSTLTIQRTQQEDSAVYLCASSFQASQDTQYFGPGTRLLVL.

This clonotype has ten or more counts. V is TRBV10-3 and J is TRBJ1-5; a possible D gene is TRBD1 (5 bases). The CDR3 extends over 17 amino acids. CDR1 and CDR2 (germline): ENHRY, SYGVKD. The ends were cut back, 4 bases at V and 2 bases at J, with 18 bases in the middle. The CDR3 region has the DNA TGTGCCATCAGTGTCCGTCCGAGGGGAGAAGGCAATCAGCCCCAGCATTTT. Its protein is CAISVRPRGEGNQPQHF.

The chain is built from TRBV13 and TRBJ2-5, with D unclear. Germline values: CDR1 PRHDT, CDR2 FYEKMQ (reference sequence). The CDR3 has 13 amino acids. V was shortened by 10 bases and J by 3 bases, with 15 bases between the two germline ends. CDR3 sequence: CATNKGLEETQYF. The CDR3 DNA follows: TGTGCCACCAATAAGGGATTGGAAGAGACCCAGTACTTC.

At least ten counts were recorded for this clonotype. The chain couples TRBV7-2 to TRBJ2-3, with D perhaps TRBD1 (6 bases). Germline lookup yields CDR1 SGHTA and CDR2 FQGNSA. V was shortened by 0 bases and J by 4 bases, with 8 bases between the two germline ends. This CDR3 is 14 amino acids long. CDR3: CASSLAAGADTQYF. CDR3 in DNA: TGTGCCAGCAGCTTAGCGGCAGGGGCAGATACGCAGTATTTT.

This clonotype showed up many times. The chain joins TRBV5-1 to TRBJ1-6; D remains unclear. Trimming left V 0 bases short and J 6 bases short, with 7 bases between. CDR1 and CDR2 from the germline V gene are SGHRS and YFSETQ. The CDR3 is 14 amino acids. The CDR3 loop is CASSLGTTNSPLHF. The CDR3 DNA follows: TGCGCCAGCAGCTTGGGGACGACTAATTCACCCCTCCACTTT.

This clonotype was observed at least ten times. The V and J genes are TRBV7-2 and TRBJ1-5; D remains ambiguous. Deletions cut 3 bases from V and 1 base from J, with 25 bases between. From germline, CDR1 is SGHTA and CDR2 FQGNSA. The CDR3 loop spans 20 amino acids. The CDR3 loop reads CASSFRFWVFTIMSNQPQHF. The CDR3 coding sequence is TGTGCCAGCAGCTTTCGATTTTGGGTATTCACTATCATGAGCAATCAGCCCCAGCATTTT.

This clonotype was observed many times. This rearrangement joins TRBV20-1 to TRBJ2-7, with 11 bases that match TRBD1. The ends lost 7 bases at V and 6 bases at J; junction bases unmatched: 8. The CDR3 extends over 13 amino acids. Germline CDR1 reads DFQATT; CDR2 reads SNEGSKA (reference sequence). CDR3 in DNA: TGCAGTGGTAAGGACAGGGGGCCGCGCGAGCAGTACTTC. Protein: CSGKDRGPREQYF.

Points on this clonotype: This sequence may be a read error, since a much larger clone differs from it by one base. This chain connects TRBV3-1 to TRBJ1-5; D call uncertain. The CDR3 covers 14 residues. Germline V gene sequence: CDR1 LGHDT, CDR2 YNNKEL (reference sequence). Trimming left V 2 bases short and J 5 bases short, with 10 bases between. CDR3 region: CASSQSDGDQPQHF. CDR3 DNA: TGTGCCAGCAGCCAATCGGACGGTGATCAGCCCCAGCATTTT. Using reference TRBV3-1 and TRBJ1-5 for the parts outside the CDR3, the full variable domain is DTAVSQTPKYLVTQMGNDKSIKCEQNLGHDTMYWYKQDSKKFLKIMFSYNNKELIINETVPNRFSPKSPDKAHLNLHINSLELGDSAVYFCASSQSDGDQPQHFGDGTRLSIL.